This TCR beta chain was observed in a study of shared clonotypes between healthy human individuals. Overall study: Those who served as donors were a couple of women and three men between the ages of 18 and 49.

For unsorted samples, genomic DNA was extracted from 80 million to 100 million PBMCs. Germline V gene data show CDR1 as ENHRY and CDR2 as SYGVKD. The CDR3 is 16 residues long. J lost 2 bases, V lost 0 bases, and 6 bases had no gene match. When replicate PCRs were run on unsorted PBMC, they used 250 to 300 ng DNA, about 30,000 T cell genomes. Only in-frame clones appear in the TCRdb table, and some are missing; sequencing was by immunoSEQ multiplex PCR. This table holds fewer than 600,000 clones, 70% to 80% found once. The chain uses TRBV10-3 and TRBJ1-2; the match to TRBD1 covers 7 bases. This TCR was sampled from a woman aged 40 to 49 in good health. Some clones in this sample may be carry-over from other donors' samples. The sequenced material came from PBMCs. The CDR3 spells CAISESGTTGNYGYTF. The CDR3 bases are TGTGCCATCAGTGAGTCAGGTACGACAGGGAACTATGGCTACACCTTC.